This T cell receptor beta chain appears in the sequencing data of a study of shared clonotypes between healthy human individuals. CDR1 is MNHEY, CDR2 SMNVEV, per germline (reference sequence). Trimming stripped 5 bases from V and 12 bases from J, with 20 bases between. This CDR3 is 13 amino acids long. Every subset had its genomic DNA shared out evenly among several immunoSEQ plates. Repertoires were generated with immunoSEQ multiplex PCR, while TCRdb's copy carries only in-frame clones and drops some. The sample consists of approximately 500,000 clones, around 73% of them appearing once. This chain uses TRBV27 with TRBJ2-7; possible D gene TRBD2, 5 bases. Sequencing used PBMCs. The clonotype originates from a woman aged 40 to 55 in good health. Some clones in this sample may be carry-over from other donors' samples. The CDR3 loop is CASSAPTTRFWYF. The CDR3 DNA reads as TGTGCCAGCAGTGCCCCCACAACTAGGTTCTGGTACTTC.